The clone carrying this TCR beta chain has just a few counts. The CDR3 covers 17 residues. Trimming stripped 0 bases from V and 0 bases from J, with 15 bases between. Germline CDR1 SQVTM, CDR2 ANQGSEA. The sample is drawn from a study of T-cell reconstitution after alpha-beta-depleted transplantation in children. For TCRbeta, the library was prepared with unique molecular identifiers. TCRdb re-called the PCR reads with MiXCR, one entry per CDR3 protein. The data hold around 680,000 distinct CDR3 sequences, with roughly 15% observed a single time. This rearrangement joins TRBV29-1 to TRBJ2-1, with D perhaps TRBD1 (5 bases). Sample: PBMCs from the stem cell graft donor, taken from the stem cell graft. This sequence was found in a human donor who donated a stem cell graft to a child with acute myeloid leukemia. The CDR3 DNA reads TGCAGCGTTGAAGATCTCCAGACAGTGGCCTCCTACAATGAGCAGTTCTTC. This codes for CSVEDLQTVASYNEQFF.